This record concerns one TCR beta chain sequence. Amplified TCR beta CDR3 regions came from RNA transcripts. When the TCR CDR3 underwent first-round RT-PCR, the HTBI primer set was used. TCRdb processed the multiplex PCR reads anew with MiXCR; each CDR3 protein has one entry. This sample carries 490,000 or so distinct CDR3 sequences, 46% of them seen once, and the ten largest clones take 44%. This CDR3 spans 12 amino acids. Germline values: CDR1 MNHNS, CDR2 SASEGT. V dropped 8 bases and J dropped 6 bases, with 11 bases sitting between them. The entry originates in a study of T cells in Graves' hyperthyroidism and ophthalmopathy.

The sequenced sample was peripheral blood or thyroid tissue (not recorded which). The genes are TRBV6-1 and TRBJ1-5; D gene ambiguous. This sequence was found in an adult woman with Graves' disease, either hyperthyroidism or ophthalmopathy (not recorded which). CDR3 DNA: TGTGCCAGCCCACTGGGAGGTCAGCCCCAGCATTTT. Its translation is CASPLGGQPQHF.